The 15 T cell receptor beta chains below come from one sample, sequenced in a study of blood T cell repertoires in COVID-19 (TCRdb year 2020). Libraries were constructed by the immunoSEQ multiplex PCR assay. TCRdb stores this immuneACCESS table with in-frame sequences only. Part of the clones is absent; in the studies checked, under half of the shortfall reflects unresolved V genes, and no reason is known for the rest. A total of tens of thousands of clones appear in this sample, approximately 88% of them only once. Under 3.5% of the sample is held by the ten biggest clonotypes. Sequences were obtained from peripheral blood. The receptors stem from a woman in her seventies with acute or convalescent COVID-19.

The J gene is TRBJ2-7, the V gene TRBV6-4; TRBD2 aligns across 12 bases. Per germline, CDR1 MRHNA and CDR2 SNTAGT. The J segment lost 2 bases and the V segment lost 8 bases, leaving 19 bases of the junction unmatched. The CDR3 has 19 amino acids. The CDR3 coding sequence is TGTGCCAGCGCTCCGGGACAGGGAAGACTAGCGGGGGATACCTACGAGCAGTACGTC. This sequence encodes CASAPGQGRLAGDTYEQYV.

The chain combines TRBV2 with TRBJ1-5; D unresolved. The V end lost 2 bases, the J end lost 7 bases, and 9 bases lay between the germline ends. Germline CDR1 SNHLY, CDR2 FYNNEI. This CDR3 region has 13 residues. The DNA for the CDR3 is TGTGCCAGCAGTGAATACAGACGGCAGCCCCAGCATTTT. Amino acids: CASSEYRRQPQHF.

The CDR3 coding sequence is TGTGCCAGCAGCTTAAGTGGTTCGGGGAGGAGCTCCTACGAGCAGTACTTC. Protein sequence: CASSLSGSGRSSYEQYF. This chain joins TRBV7-8 and TRBJ2-7, with D perhaps TRBD2 (6 bases). V lost 2 bases and J lost 0, with 17 bases in between. The CDR3 spans 17 residues. Germline assignment: CDR1 SGHVS and CDR2 FQNEAQ.

The CDR3 loop reads CASSLVGVYNEQFF. The CDR3 region has the DNA TGTGCCAGCAGCTTAGTAGGGGTCTACAATGAGCAGTTCTTC. The chain couples TRBV11-3 to TRBJ2-1, with a weak D call TRBD1 (5 bases). The CDR3 length is 14 residues. The germline V gene has CDR1 SGHNT and CDR2 YENEEA. Trimming shortened V by 1 base and J by 3 bases, and 7 bases separated the two germline ends.

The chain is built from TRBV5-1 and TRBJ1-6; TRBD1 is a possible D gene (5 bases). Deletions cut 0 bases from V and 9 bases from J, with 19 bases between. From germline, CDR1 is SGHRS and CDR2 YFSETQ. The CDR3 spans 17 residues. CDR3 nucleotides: TGCGCCAGCAGCTTGGACTTGATAGGGACGGGGGGTTCACCCCTCCACTTT. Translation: CASSLDLIGTGGSPLHF.

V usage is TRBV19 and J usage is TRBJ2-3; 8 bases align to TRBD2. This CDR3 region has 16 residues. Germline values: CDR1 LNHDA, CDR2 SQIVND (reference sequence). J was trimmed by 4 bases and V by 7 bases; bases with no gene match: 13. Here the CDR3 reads CASTQNPGGLADTQYF. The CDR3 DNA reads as TGTGCCAGTACACAAAATCCGGGAGGGTTGGCAGATACGCAGTATTTT.

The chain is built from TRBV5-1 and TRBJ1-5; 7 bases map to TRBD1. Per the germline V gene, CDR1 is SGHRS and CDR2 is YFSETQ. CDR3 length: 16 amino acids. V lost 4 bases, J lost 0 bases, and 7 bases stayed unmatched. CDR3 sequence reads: CASSPSGDSSNQPQHF. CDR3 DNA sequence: TGCGCCAGCAGCCCCTCTGGGGACAGTAGCAATCAGCCCCAGCATTTT.

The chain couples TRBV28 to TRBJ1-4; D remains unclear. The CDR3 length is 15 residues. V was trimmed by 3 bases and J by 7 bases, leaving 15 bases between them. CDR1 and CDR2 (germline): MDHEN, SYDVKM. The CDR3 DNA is TGTGCCAGCAGTTTGTTGGGAGTGGTAGGTGAAAAACTGTTTTTT. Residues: CASSLLGVVGEKLFF.

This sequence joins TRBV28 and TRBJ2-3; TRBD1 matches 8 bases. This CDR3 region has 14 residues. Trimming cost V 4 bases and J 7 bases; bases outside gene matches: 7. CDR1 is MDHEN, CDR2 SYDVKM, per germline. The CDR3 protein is CASSWTGRQNTQYF. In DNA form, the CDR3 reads TGTGCCAGCAGTTGGACAGGGCGCCAAAATACGCAGTATTTT.

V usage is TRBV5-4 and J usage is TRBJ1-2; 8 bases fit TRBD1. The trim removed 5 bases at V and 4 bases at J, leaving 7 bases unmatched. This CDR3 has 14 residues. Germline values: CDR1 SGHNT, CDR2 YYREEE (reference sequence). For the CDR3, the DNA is TGTGCCAGCAGTAACGACAGGGGACCCTATGGCTACACCTTC. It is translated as CASSNDRGPYGYTF.

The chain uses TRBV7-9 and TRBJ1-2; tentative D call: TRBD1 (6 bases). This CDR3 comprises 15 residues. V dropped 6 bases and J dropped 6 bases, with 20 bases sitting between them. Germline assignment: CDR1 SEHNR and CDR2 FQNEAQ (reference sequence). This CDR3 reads CASRSTAGTPHGYTF. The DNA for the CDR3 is TGTGCCAGCAGATCTACTGCCGGGACACCCCATGGCTACACCTTC.

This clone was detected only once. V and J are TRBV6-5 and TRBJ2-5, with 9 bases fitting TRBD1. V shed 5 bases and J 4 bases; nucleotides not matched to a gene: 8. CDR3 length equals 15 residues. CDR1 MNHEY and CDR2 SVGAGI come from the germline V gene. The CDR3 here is CASSTTGGGRETQYF. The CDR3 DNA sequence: TGTGCCAGCAGTACGACAGGGGGGGGACGAGAGACCCAGTACTTC.

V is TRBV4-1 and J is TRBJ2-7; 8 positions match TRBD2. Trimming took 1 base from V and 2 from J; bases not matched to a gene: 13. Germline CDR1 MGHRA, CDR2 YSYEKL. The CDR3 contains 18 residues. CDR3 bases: TGCGCCAGCAGCCAAGGGGAGAGGGGACTAGAAGTTACCTACGAGCAGTACTTC. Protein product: CASSQGERGLEVTYEQYF.

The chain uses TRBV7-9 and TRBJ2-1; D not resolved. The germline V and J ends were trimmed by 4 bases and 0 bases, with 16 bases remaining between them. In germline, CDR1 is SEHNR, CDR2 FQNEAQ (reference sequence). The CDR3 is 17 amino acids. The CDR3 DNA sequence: TGTGCCAGCAGCTCCCTTGGGCGAAGTATCTCCTACAATGAGCAGTTCTTC. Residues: CASSSLGRSISYNEQFF.

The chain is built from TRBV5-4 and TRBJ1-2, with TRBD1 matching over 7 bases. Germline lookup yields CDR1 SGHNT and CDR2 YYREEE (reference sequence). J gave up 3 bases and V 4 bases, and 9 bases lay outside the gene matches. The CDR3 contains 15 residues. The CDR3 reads CASSQGTVVDYGYTF. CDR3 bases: TGTGCCAGCAGCCAGGGGACAGTGGTGGACTATGGCTACACCTTC.